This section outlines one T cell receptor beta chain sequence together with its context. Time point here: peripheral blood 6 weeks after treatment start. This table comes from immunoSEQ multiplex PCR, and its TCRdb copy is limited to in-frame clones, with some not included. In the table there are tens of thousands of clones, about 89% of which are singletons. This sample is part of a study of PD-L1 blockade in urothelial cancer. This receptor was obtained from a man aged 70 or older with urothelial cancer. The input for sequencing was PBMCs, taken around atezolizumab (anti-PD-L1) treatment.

This CDR3 reads CASSPQGAGETQYF. CDR3 DNA sequence: TGTGCCAGTTCTCCCCAGGGGGCCGGAGAGACCCAGTACTTC. The V and J genes are TRBV19 and TRBJ2-5, with 8 bases that match TRBD1. Germline trimming cut 8 bases from V and 4 bases from J; bases unmatched to any gene: 9. The CDR3 is 14 amino acids. CDR1 and CDR2 from the germline V gene are LNHDA and SQIVND (reference sequence). The whole variable domain, remainder taken from reference TRBV19 and TRBJ2-5, is DGGITQSPKYLFRKEGQNVTLSCEQNLNHDAMYWYRQDPGQGLRLIYYSQIVNDFQKGDIAEGYSVSREKKESFPLTVTSAQKNPTAFYLCASSPQGAGETQYFGPGTRLLVL.